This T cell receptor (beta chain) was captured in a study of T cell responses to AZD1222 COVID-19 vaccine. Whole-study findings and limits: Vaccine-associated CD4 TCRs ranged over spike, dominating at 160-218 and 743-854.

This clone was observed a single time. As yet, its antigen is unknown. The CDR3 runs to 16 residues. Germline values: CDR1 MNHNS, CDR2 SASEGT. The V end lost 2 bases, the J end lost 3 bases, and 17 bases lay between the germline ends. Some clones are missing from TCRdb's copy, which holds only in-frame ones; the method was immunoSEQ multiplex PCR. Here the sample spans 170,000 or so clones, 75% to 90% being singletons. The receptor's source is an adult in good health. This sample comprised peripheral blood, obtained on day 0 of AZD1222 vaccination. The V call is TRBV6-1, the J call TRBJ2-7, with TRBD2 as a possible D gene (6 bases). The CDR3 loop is CASSEKGAGFFYEQYF. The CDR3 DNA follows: TGTGCCAGCAGTGAAAAGGGAGCGGGTTTTTTCTACGAGCAGTACTTC.